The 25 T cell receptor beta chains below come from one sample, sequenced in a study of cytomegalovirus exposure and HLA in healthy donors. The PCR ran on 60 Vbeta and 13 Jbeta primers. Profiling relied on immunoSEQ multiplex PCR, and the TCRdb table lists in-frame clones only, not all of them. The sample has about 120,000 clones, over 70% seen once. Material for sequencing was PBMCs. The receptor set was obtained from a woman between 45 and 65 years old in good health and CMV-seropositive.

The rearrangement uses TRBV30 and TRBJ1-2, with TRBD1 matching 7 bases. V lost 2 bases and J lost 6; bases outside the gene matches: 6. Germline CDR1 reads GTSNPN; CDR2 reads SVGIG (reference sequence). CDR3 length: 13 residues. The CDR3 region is CAWSPGQSNGYTF. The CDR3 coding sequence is TGTGCCTGGAGTCCGGGACAGTCGAATGGCTACACCTTC.

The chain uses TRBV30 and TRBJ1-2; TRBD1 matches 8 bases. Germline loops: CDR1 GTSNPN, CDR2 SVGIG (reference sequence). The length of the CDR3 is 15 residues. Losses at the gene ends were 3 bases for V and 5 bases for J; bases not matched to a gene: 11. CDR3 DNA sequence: TGTGCCTGGAGAGCCCGGGGACAGGCGATTTATGGCTACACCTTC. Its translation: CAWRARGQAIYGYTF.

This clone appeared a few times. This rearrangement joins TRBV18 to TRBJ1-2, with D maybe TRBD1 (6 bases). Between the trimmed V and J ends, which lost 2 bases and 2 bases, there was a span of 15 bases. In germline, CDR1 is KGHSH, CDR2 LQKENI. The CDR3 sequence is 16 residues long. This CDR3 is CASSPGFPTGNYGYTF. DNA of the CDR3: TGTGCCAGCTCACCAGGTTTTCCAACAGGGAACTATGGCTACACCTTC.

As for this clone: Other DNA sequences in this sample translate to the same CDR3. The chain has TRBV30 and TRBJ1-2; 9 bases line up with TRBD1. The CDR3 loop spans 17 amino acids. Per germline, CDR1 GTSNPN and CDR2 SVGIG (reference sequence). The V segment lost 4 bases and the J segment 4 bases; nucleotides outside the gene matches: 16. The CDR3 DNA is TGTGCCTGGACTATGATCGGACAGGGGTTCACCGGCTATGGCTACACCTTC. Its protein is CAWTMIGQGFTGYGYTF.

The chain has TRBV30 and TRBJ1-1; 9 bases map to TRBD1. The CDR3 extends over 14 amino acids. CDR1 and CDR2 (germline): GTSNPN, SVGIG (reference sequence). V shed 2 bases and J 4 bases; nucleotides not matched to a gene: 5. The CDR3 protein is CAWSSTGGTTEAFF. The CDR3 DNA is TGTGCCTGGAGTTCAACAGGGGGCACCACTGAAGCTTTCTTT.

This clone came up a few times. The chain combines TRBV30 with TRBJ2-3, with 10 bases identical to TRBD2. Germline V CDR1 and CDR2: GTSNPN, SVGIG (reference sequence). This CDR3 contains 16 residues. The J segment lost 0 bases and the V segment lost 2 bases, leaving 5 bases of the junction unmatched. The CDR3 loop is CAWSSGLAVSTDTQYF. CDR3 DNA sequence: TGTGCCTGGAGTTCAGGACTAGCGGTGAGCACAGATACGCAGTATTTT. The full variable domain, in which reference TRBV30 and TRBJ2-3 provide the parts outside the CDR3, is SQTIHQWPATLVQPVGSPLSLECTVEGTSNPNLYWYRQAAGRGLQLLFYSVGIGQISSEVPQNLSASRPQDRQFILSSKKLLLSDSGFYLCAWSSGLAVSTDTQYFGPGTRLTVL.

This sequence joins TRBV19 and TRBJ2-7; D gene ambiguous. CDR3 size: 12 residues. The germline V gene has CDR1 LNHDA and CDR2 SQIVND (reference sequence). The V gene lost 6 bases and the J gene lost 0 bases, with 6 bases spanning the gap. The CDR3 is CASSRYSYEQYF. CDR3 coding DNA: TGTGCCAGTAGCAGATACTCCTACGAGCAGTACTTC. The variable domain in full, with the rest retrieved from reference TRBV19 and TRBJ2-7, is DGGITQSPKYLFRKEGQNVTLSCEQNLNHDAMYWYRQDPGQGLRLIYYSQIVNDFQKGDIAEGYSVSREKKESFPLTVTSAQKNPTAFYLCASSRYSYEQYFGPGTRLTVT.

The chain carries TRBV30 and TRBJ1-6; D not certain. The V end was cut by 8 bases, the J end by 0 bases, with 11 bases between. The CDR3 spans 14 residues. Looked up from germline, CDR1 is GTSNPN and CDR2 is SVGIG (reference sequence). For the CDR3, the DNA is TGTGCCGTGCCGCTGAGCTCCTATAATTCACCCCTCCACTTT. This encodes CAVPLSSYNSPLHF.

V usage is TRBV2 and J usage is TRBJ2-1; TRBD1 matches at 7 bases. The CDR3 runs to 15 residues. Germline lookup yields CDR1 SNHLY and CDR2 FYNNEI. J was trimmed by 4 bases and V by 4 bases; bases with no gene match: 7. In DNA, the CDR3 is TGTGCCAGCAGTGCTGTGAGGGGGCAGTACAATGAGCAGTTCTTC. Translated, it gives CASSAVRGQYNEQFF.

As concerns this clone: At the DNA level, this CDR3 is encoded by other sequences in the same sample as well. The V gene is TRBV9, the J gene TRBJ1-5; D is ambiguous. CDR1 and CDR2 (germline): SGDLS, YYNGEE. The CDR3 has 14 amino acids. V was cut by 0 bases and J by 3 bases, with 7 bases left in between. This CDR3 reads CASSVGGPNQPQHF. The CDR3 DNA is TGTGCCAGCAGCGTAGGCGGTCCCAATCAGCCCCAGCATTTT.

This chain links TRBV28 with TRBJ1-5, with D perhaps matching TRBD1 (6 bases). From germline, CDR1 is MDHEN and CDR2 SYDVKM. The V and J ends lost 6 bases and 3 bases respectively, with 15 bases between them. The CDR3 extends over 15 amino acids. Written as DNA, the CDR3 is TGTGCCAGCAGCCTCGGGCGGGGGCTCAATCAGCCCCAGCATTTT. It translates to CASSLGRGLNQPQHF.

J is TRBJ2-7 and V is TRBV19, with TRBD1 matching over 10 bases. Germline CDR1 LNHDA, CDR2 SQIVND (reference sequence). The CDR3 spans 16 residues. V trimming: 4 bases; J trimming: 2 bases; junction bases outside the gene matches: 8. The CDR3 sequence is CASSTPGQGKTYEQYF. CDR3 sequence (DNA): TGTGCCAGTAGTACACCGGGACAGGGGAAAACCTACGAGCAGTACTTC.

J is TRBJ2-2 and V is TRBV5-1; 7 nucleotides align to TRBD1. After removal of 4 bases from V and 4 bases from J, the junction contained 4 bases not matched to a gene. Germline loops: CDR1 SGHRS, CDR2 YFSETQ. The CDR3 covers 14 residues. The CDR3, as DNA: TGCGCCAGCAGCGAAGGACAGGTCACCGGGGAGCTGTTTTTT. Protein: CASSEGQVTGELFF. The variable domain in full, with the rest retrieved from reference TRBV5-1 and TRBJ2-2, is KAGVTQTPRYLIKTRGQQVTLSCSPISGHRSVSWYQQTPGQGLQFLFEYFSETQRNKGNFPGRFSGRQFSNSRSEMNVSTLELGDSALYLCASSEGQVTGELFFGEGSRLTVL.

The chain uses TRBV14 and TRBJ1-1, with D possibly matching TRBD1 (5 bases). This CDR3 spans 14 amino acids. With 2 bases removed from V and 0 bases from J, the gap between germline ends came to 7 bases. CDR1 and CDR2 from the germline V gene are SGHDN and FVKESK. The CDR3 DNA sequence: TGTGCCAGCAGCCAATGGGGGGTGAACACTGAAGCTTTCTTT. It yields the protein CASSQWGVNTEAFF. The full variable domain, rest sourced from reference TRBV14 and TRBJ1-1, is EAGVTQFPSHSVIEKGQTVTLRCDPISGHDNLYWYRRVMGKEIKFLLHFVKESKQDESGMPNNRFLAERTGGTYSTLKVQPAELEDSGVYFCASSQWGVNTEAFFGQGTRLTVV.

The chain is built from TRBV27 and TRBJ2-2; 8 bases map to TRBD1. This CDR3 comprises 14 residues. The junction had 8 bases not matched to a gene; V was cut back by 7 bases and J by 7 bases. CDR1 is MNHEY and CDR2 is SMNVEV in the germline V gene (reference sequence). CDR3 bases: TGTGCCAGCAACCAGCAGGGGGCTGACGGGGAGCTGTTTTTT. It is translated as CASNQQGADGELFF.

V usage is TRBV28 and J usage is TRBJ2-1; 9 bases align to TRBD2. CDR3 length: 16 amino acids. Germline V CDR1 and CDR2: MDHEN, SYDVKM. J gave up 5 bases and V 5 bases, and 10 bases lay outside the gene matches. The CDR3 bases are TGTGCCAGCAGTCCAACCGGGACTAGCCGGGACAATGAGCAGTTCTTC. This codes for CASSPTGTSRDNEQFF.

CDR3 region: CASSQGLASDYEQYF. The CDR3 DNA follows: TGTGCCAGCAGTCAGGGACTAGCTAGCGATTACGAGCAGTACTTC. This chain uses TRBV6-5 with TRBJ2-7, with 9 bases identical to TRBD2. V dropped 5 bases and J dropped 4; count of bases not matched to a gene: 9. Germline V gene lookup returns CDR1 MNHEY and CDR2 SVGAGI. This CDR3 contains 15 residues.

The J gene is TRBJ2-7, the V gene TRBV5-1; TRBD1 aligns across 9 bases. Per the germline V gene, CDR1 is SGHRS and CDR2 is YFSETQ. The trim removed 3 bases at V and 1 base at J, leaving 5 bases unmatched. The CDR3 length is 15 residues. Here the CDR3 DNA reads TGCGCCAGCAGCTCGGGACAGGGACGATCCTACGAGCAGTACTTC. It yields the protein CASSSGQGRSYEQYF.

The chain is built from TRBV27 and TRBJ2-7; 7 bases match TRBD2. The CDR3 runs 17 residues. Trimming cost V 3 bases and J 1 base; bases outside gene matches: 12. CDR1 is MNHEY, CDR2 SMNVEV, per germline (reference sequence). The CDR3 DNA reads TGTGCCAGCAGTTTTAGCGGGCCACAAGGAGAATCCTACGAGCAGTACTTC. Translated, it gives CASSFSGPQGESYEQYF.

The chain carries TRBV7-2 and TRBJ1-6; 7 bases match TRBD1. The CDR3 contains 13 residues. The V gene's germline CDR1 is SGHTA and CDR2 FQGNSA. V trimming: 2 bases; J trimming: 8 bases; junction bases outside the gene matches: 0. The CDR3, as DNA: TGTGCCAGCAGCTTACAGGGGGATTCACCCCTCCACTTT. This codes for CASSLQGDSPLHF.

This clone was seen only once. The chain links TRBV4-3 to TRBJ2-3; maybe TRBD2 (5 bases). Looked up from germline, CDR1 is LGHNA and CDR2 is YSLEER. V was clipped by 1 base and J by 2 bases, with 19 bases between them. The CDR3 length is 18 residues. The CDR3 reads CASSQGLAGSSYTDTQYF. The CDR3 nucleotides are TGCGCCAGCAGCCAAGGTCTAGCTGGGTCCTCTTACACAGATACGCAGTATTTT.

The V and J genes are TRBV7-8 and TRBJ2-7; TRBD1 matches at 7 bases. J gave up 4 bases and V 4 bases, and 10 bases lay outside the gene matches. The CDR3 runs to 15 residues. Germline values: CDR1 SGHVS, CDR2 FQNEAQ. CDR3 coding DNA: TGTGCCAGCAGCTCCCCGACGACAGGGATGTACGAGCAGTACTTC. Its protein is CASSSPTTGMYEQYF.

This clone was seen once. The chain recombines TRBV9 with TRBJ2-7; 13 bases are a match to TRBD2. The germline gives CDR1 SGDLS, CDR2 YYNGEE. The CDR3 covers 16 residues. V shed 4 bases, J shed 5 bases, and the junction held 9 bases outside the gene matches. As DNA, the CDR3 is TGTGCCAGCAGCTCCGGGACTAGCGGGACCTGGGACGAGCAGTACTTC. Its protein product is CASSSGTSGTWDEQYF.

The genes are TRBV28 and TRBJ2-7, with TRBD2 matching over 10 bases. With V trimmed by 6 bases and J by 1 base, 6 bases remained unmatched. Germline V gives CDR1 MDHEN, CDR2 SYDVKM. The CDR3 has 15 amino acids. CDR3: CASSRGTSASYEQYF. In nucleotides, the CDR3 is TGTGCCAGCAGCCGTGGGACTAGCGCTTCCTACGAGCAGTACTTC.

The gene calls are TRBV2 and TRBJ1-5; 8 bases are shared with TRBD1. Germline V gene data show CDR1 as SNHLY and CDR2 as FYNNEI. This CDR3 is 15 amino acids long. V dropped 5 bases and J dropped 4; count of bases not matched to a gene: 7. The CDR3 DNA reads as TGTGCCAGCAGTCCCGGGACAGGTAATAATCAGCCCCAGCATTTT. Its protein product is CASSPGTGNNQPQHF.